One and the same sample provided the 28 T cell receptor beta chains below, sequenced in a study of blood T cell repertoires in COVID-19. The protocol was immunoSEQ multiplex PCR, while the TCRdb copy is restricted to in-frame clones and leaves out a portion. The table shows 200,000 to 300,000 clones, with 80% to 90% occurring only once. Material: peripheral blood. Every receptor here comes from a middle-aged woman with acute or convalescent COVID-19.

The chain links TRBV10-3 to TRBJ1-2; 10 bases map to TRBD1. Germline V CDR1 and CDR2: ENHRY, SYGVKD. This CDR3 spans 15 amino acids. The ends lost 6 bases at V and 7 bases at J; junction bases unmatched: 11. CDR3 region: CAIRLVLGQGGGYTF. The CDR3 coding sequence is TGTGCCATCAGACTGGTCCTCGGACAGGGGGGTGGCTACACCTTC.

V gene TRBV4-1 combines with J gene TRBJ1-6; no reliable D call. The CDR3 totals 16 residues. Germline CDR1 reads MGHRA; CDR2 reads YSYEKL. V lost 4 bases and J 7 bases, leaving 17 bases between the germline ends. The CDR3 sequence is CASSPGRVGVNSPLHF. In DNA form, the CDR3 reads TGCGCCAGCAGCCCCGGTCGAGTGGGCGTGAATTCACCCCTCCACTTT.

The rearrangement links TRBV7-2 to TRBJ2-3; possible D gene TRBD2, 5 bases. The CDR3 has 14 residues. Germline-derived CDR1 and CDR2 are SGHTA and FQGNSA. V was shortened by 1 base and J by 4 bases, with 9 bases between the two germline ends. The CDR3 bases are TGTGCCAGCAGCTTAGATTGGCGGGCAGATACGCAGTATTTT. Its protein product is CASSLDWRADTQYF.

The rearrangement uses TRBV14 and TRBJ1-2, with TRBD1 matching 11 bases. Germline CDR1 is SGHDN and CDR2 is FVKESK. This CDR3 has 13 amino acids. The V segment lost 5 bases and the J segment 8 bases; nucleotides outside the gene matches: 4. The CDR3 nucleotides read TGTGCCAGCAGCACCGGGACAGGGGGAGGCTACACCTTC. Amino acids: CASSTGTGGGYTF.

This clone is a singleton in its sample. CDR3 residues: CASSLGGASHGYTF. CDR3 nucleotides: TGTGCCAGCAGCTTAGGGGGCGCTTCCCACGGCTACACCTTC. V gene TRBV7-2 combines with J gene TRBJ1-2; D perhaps matches TRBD1 (5 bases). The CDR3 is made up of 14 amino acids. CDR1 and CDR2 (germline): SGHTA, FQGNSA. The ends were cut back, 1 base at V and 8 bases at J, with 14 bases in the middle.

The rearrangement joins TRBV7-2 to TRBJ2-5, with TRBD2 identical over 14 bases. J gave up 5 bases and V 5 bases, and 7 bases lay outside the gene matches. The CDR3 covers 16 residues. CDR1 and CDR2 (germline): SGHTA, FQGNSA. CDR3 sequence reads: CASSKTSGGARETQYF. CDR3 nucleotide sequence: TGTGCCAGCAGCAAGACTAGCGGGGGGGCCAGGGAGACCCAGTACTTC.

The chain recombines TRBV7-2 with TRBJ2-1, with D possibly matching TRBD2 (6 bases). V was clipped by 3 bases and J by 3 bases, with 9 bases between them. CDR3 length equals 14 residues. Germline-derived CDR1 and CDR2 are SGHTA and FQGNSA. The chain's CDR3 is CASSLFGGYNEQFF. The CDR3 DNA sequence: TGTGCCAGCAGCTTGTTCGGGGGCTACAATGAGCAGTTCTTC.

V is TRBV24-1 and J is TRBJ2-3; 9 bases agree with TRBD1. This CDR3 is 15 amino acids long. CDR1 and CDR2 (germline): KGHDR, SFDVKD. Trimming removed 4 bases from V and 6 bases from J; junction bases left unmatched: 7. The CDR3 loop reads CATSEQDRGSDTQYF. DNA for the CDR3: TGTGCCACCAGTGAACAGGACAGGGGAAGTGATACGCAGTATTTT.

The chain has TRBV6-2 or TRBV6-3 and TRBJ1-6; possibly TRBD1 for D (6 bases). In germline, CDR1 is MNHEY, CDR2 SVGEGT. The ends were cut back, 5 bases at V and 9 bases at J, with 17 bases in the middle. This CDR3 contains 15 residues. Here the CDR3 reads CASSAHRDIGSPLHF. The CDR3 DNA sequence: TGTGCCAGCAGTGCCCACCGGGACATAGGTTCACCCCTCCACTTT.

This chain links TRBV18 with TRBJ1-2, with 9 bases lining up with TRBD1. The germline gives CDR1 KGHSH, CDR2 LQKENI. The CDR3 is 17 amino acids. The J segment lost 3 bases and the V segment lost 1 base, leaving 9 bases of the junction unmatched. The DNA of the CDR3 is TGTGCCAGCTCACCACGATTAACAGGGGGCAAGGACTATGGCTACACCTTC. This encodes CASSPRLTGGKDYGYTF.

The chain carries TRBV11-1 and TRBJ2-2; tentatively, D is TRBD2 (6 bases). The CDR3 has 17 amino acids. Trimming pared 0 bases from V and 3 bases from J, leaving 14 bases between. CDR1 is SGHAT and CDR2 is FQDESV in the germline V gene (reference sequence). The CDR3, as DNA: TGTGCCAGCAGCTTAGCGGTTACCGGAGGGGACACCGGGGAGCTGTTTTTT. This encodes CASSLAVTGGDTGELFF.

The chain carries TRBV6-5 and TRBJ1-2, with D possibly TRBD1 on 6 matching bases. CDR1 and CDR2 (germline): MNHEY, SVGAGI. This CDR3 is built from 15 residues. The V and J ends lost 0 bases and 7 bases respectively, with 15 bases between them. The CDR3 protein is CASSYSGRGQAGYTF. CDR3 in DNA: TGTGCCAGCAGTTACTCGGGCAGGGGTCAAGCTGGCTACACCTTC.

V usage is TRBV9 and J usage is TRBJ1-2, with D possibly matching TRBD1 (5 bases). The CDR3 is 15 amino acids. Trimming removed 0 bases from V and 0 bases from J, with 9 bases in between. In germline, CDR1 is SGDLS, CDR2 YYNGEE. The CDR3 is CASSVGQSANYGYTF. CDR3 coding DNA: TGTGCCAGCAGCGTAGGACAGAGTGCTAACTATGGCTACACCTTC.

The chain uses TRBV5-1 and TRBJ2-4; maybe TRBD2 (6 bases). Per the germline V gene, CDR1 is SGHRS and CDR2 is YFSETQ. The CDR3 has 13 residues. V lost 1 base and J 8 bases, leaving 10 bases between the germline ends. The CDR3 region has the DNA TGCGCCAGCAGCTTGTCGGGGGAGGACATTCAGTACTTC. Amino acid sequence: CASSLSGEDIQYF.

This clone has only one observation. This rearrangement joins TRBV5-1 to TRBJ1-2, with D tentatively TRBD1 (5 bases). The V gene lost 1 base and the J gene lost 4 bases, with 14 bases spanning the gap. The CDR3 is made up of 15 amino acids. Germline assignment: CDR1 SGHRS and CDR2 YFSETQ. The CDR3 region has the DNA TGCGCCAGCAGCTTGTCGACAGATCCTCTCTATGGCTACACCTTC. As protein: CASSLSTDPLYGYTF.

The chain uses TRBV19 and TRBJ1-5; 9 bases are a match to TRBD1. Losses at the gene ends were 6 bases for V and 5 bases for J; bases not matched to a gene: 5. The length of the CDR3 is 14 residues. CDR1 is LNHDA, CDR2 SQIVND, per germline (reference sequence). CDR3: CASRPGQGYQPQHF. The CDR3 DNA reads as TGTGCCAGTAGACCGGGACAGGGTTATCAGCCCCAGCATTTT.

The chain uses TRBV11-3 and TRBJ1-5; perhaps TRBD1 as D (6 bases). Germline CDR1 and CDR2: SGHNT and YENEEA. The CDR3 runs 15 residues. V was clipped by 1 base and J by 5 bases, with 12 bases between them. The CDR3 DNA follows: TGTGCCAGCAGCTTAGGGGACACCGCCCATCAGCCCCAGCATTTT. This sequence encodes CASSLGDTAHQPQHF.

The V call is TRBV12-3 or TRBV12-4, the J call TRBJ2-4; 7 positions match TRBD2. The CDR3 spans 12 residues. V dropped 6 bases and J dropped 8; count of bases not matched to a gene: 4. CDR3: CASRTSSDIQYF. The CDR3 coding sequence is TGTGCCAGCAGGACTAGCTCTGACATTCAGTACTTC.

The J gene is TRBJ1-2, the V gene TRBV7-2; D is unresolved. Germline V gene lookup returns CDR1 SGHTA and CDR2 FQGNSA. There are 12 residues in the CDR3. V was shortened by 5 bases and J by 13 bases, with 17 bases between the two germline ends. The CDR3, as DNA: TGTGCCAGCAGCCACCCTGACGCAGCGCGCACCTTC. Protein: CASSHPDAARTF.

The chain links TRBV4-1 to TRBJ2-3, with D possibly being TRBD1 (5 bases). Trimming left V 4 bases short and J 6 bases short, with 8 bases between. This CDR3 contains 12 residues. Germline assignment: CDR1 MGHRA and CDR2 YSYEKL. The chain's CDR3 is CASSPRGDTQYF. As DNA, the CDR3 is TGCGCCAGCAGCCCAAGGGGCGATACGCAGTATTTT.

The chain has TRBV7-6 and TRBJ1-1, with 9 bases fitting TRBD1. This CDR3 comprises 15 residues. The V gene end was trimmed by 5 bases and the J gene end by 1 base; junction bases not matched to a gene: 5. Germline CDR1 reads SGHVS; CDR2 reads FNYEAQ. CDR3 sequence: CASSQGTGTNTEAFF. The DNA of the CDR3 is TGTGCCAGCAGCCAGGGGACAGGGACGAACACTGAAGCTTTCTTT. Looking up the rest from reference TRBV7-6 and TRBJ1-1 gives the full variable domain: GAGVSQSPRYKVTKRGQDVALRCDPISGHVSLYWYRQALGQGPEFLTYFNYEAQQDKSGLPNDRFSAERPEGSISTLTIQRTEQRDSAMYRCASSQGTGTNTEAFFGQGTRLTVV.

The genes are TRBV10-2 and TRBJ1-2, with a tentative D call TRBD1 (5 bases). Germline CDR1 WSHSY, CDR2 SAAADI. There are 15 residues in the CDR3. With 0 bases removed from V and 2 bases from J, the gap between germline ends came to 10 bases. The CDR3 region has the DNA TGCGCCAGCAGTGAGTCTTCAGGGCAAAACTATGGCTACACCTTC. This sequence encodes CASSESSGQNYGYTF.

The rearrangement uses TRBV4-1 and TRBJ1-1; D may be TRBD1 (5 bases). V lost 4 bases and J lost 8, with 14 bases in between. The CDR3 spans 13 residues. Germline CDR1 reads MGHRA; CDR2 reads YSYEKL. This CDR3 is CASSPWGEAEAFF. In DNA form, the CDR3 reads TGCGCCAGCAGCCCCTGGGGGGAGGCCGAAGCTTTCTTT.

V is TRBV19 and J is TRBJ1-2; D remains unclear. The germline V gene encodes CDR1 LNHDA and CDR2 SQIVND (reference sequence). The CDR3 contains 14 residues. V lost 3 bases to trimming and J lost 0 bases, with 8 bases between them. The CDR3 protein is CASSMLGANYGYTF. In DNA form, the CDR3 reads TGTGCCAGTAGTATGCTCGGTGCTAACTATGGCTACACCTTC. The full variable domain, in which reference TRBV19 and TRBJ1-2 provide the parts outside the CDR3, is DGGITQSPKYLFRKEGQNVTLSCEQNLNHDAMYWYRQDPGQGLRLIYYSQIVNDFQKGDIAEGYSVSREKKESFPLTVTSAQKNPTAFYLCASSMLGANYGYTFGSGTRLTVV.

The rearrangement uses TRBV10-1 and TRBJ2-2, with D perhaps TRBD2 (6 bases). Germline lookup yields CDR1 WNHNN and CDR2 SYGVQD (reference sequence). The CDR3 sequence is 14 residues long. V dropped 4 bases and J dropped 5 bases, with 11 bases sitting between them. The CDR3: CASSGRAGTGELFF. In DNA, the CDR3 is TGCGCCAGCAGTGGCCGGGCGGGGACCGGGGAGCTGTTTTTT.

The chain recombines TRBV5-1 with TRBJ2-3; a weak D match, TRBD1 (5 bases). The CDR3 runs 15 residues. Trimming removed 0 bases from V and 4 bases from J, with 12 bases in between. Germline CDR1 reads SGHRS; CDR2 reads YFSETQ. Written as DNA, the CDR3 is TGCGCCAGCAGCTTGGAATTTCAGGGCCCAGATACGCAGTATTTT. Translation gives CASSLEFQGPDTQYF.

The chain joins TRBV18 to TRBJ1-1; the D gene is possibly TRBD1 (5 bases). V was trimmed by 1 base and J by 5 bases, leaving 14 bases between them. This CDR3 contains 15 residues. CDR1 and CDR2 from the germline V gene are KGHSH and LQKENI. In DNA, the CDR3 is TGTGCCAGCTCACCACTTTCAGGGTTAGAAACTGAAGCTTTCTTT. Amino acid sequence: CASSPLSGLETEAFF.

The genes are TRBV9 and TRBJ2-2; TRBD1 matches at 9 bases. The CDR3 totals 16 residues. Germline CDR1 is SGDLS and CDR2 is YYNGEE. The V segment lost 0 bases and the J segment 6 bases; nucleotides outside the gene matches: 6. The CDR3 sequence is CASSVAGQGEAGELFF. The CDR3 coding sequence is TGTGCCAGCAGCGTAGCGGGACAGGGAGAGGCCGGGGAGCTGTTTTTT.